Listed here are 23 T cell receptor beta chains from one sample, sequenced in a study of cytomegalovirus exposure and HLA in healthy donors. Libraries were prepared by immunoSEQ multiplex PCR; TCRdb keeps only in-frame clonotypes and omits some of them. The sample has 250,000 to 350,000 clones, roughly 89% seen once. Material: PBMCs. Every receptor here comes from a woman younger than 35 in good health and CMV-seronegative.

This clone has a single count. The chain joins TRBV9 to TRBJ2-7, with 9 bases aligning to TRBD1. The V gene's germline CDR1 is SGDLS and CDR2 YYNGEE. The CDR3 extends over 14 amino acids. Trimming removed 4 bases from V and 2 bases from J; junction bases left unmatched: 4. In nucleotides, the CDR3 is TGTGCCAGCAGCCAGGGACAGGGAGCCTACGAGCAGTACTTC. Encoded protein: CASSQGQGAYEQYF.

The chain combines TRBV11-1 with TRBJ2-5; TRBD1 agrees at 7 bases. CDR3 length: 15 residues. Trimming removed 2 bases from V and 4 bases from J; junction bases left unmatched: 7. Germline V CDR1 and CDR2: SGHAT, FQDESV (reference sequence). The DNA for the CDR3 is TGTGCCAGCAGCTTACTGAGGGGGCTGGGAGAGACCCAGTACTTC. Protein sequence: CASSLLRGLGETQYF.

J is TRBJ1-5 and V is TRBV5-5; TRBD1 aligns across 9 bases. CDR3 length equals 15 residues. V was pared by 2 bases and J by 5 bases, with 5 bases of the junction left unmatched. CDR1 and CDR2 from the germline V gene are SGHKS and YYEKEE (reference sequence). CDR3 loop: CASSLGQGIYQPQHF. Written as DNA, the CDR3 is TGTGCCAGCAGCTTAGGACAGGGGATCTATCAGCCCCAGCATTTT.

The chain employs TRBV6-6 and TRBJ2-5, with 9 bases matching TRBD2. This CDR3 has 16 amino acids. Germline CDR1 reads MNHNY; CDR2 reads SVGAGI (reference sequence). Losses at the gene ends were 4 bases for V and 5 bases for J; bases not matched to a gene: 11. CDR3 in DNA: TGTGCCAGCAGTTCTCAAATTGGACTAGCGAGCGAGACCCAGTACTTC. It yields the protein CASSSQIGLASETQYF.

CDR3: CASMVGSSGINRYEQYF. In DNA form, the CDR3 reads TGTGCCAGCATGGTTGGTTCTAGCGGGATTAATCGATACGAGCAGTACTTC. The V call is TRBV5-6, the J call TRBJ2-7; 9 bases line up with TRBD2. The CDR3 consists of 17 residues. The junction had 17 bases not matched to a gene; V was cut back by 6 bases and J by 4 bases. Germline CDR1 reads SGHDT; CDR2 reads YYEEEE.

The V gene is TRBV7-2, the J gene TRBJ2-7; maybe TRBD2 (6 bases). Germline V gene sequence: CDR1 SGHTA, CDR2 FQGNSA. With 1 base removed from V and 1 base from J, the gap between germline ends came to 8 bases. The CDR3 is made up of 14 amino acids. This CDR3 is CASSLGLVSYEQYF. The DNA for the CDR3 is TGTGCCAGCAGCTTAGGACTAGTTTCCTACGAGCAGTACTTC.

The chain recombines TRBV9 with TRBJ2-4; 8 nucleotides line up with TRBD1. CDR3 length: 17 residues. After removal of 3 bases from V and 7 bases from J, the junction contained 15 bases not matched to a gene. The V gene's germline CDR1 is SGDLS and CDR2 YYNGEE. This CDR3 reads CASSAPTGQGEGNIQYF. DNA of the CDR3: TGTGCCAGCAGCGCCCCCACCGGACAGGGAGAAGGGAACATTCAGTACTTC.

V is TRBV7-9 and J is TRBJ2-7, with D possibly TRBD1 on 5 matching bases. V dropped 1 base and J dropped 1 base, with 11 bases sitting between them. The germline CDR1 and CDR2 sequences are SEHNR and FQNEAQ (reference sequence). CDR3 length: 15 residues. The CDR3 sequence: CASSLGQGISYEQYF. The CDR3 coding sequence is TGTGCCAGCAGCTTAGGTCAGGGAATATCCTACGAGCAGTACTTC.

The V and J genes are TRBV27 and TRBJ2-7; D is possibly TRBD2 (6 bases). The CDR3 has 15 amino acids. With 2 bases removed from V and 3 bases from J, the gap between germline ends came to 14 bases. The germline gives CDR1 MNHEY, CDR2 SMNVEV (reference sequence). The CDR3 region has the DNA TGTGCCAGCAGTTTACGGCAGGGAGGTGACTACGAGCAGTACTTC. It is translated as CASSLRQGGDYEQYF.

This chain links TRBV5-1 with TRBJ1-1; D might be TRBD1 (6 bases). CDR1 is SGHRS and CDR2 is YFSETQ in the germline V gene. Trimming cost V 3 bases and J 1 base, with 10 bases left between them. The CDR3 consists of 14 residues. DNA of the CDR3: TGCGCCAGCAGCTCCCAGGACAGGAACACTGAAGCTTTCTTT. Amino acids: CASSSQDRNTEAFF.

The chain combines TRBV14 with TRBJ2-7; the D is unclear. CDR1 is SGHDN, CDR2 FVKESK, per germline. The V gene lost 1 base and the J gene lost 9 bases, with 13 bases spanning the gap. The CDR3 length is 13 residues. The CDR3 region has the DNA TGTGCCAGCAGCCAAGGTCCGGGTCGGGTGCAGTACTTC. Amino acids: CASSQGPGRVQYF.

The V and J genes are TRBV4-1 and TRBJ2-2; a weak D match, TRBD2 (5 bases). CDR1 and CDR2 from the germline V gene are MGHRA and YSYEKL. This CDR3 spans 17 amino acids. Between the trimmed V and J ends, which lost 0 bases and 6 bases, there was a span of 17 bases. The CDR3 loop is CASSQDLGDSGSGELFF. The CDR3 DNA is TGCGCCAGCAGCCAAGATCTGGGAGACTCTGGGTCCGGGGAGCTGTTTTTT.

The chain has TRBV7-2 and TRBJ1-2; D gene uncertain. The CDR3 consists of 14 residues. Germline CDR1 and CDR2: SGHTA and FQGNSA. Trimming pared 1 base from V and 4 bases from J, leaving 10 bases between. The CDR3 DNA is TGTGCCAGCAGCTTAGGATCGGAGATCTATGGCTACACCTTC. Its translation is CASSLGSEIYGYTF.

The CDR3 DNA follows: TGTGCCAGCAGTTTCGGACTAGCTGCCTACGAGCAGTACTTC. Encoded protein: CASSFGLAAYEQYF. The rearrangement uses TRBV27 and TRBJ2-7; TRBD2 matches at 8 bases. Per the germline V gene, CDR1 is MNHEY and CDR2 is SMNVEV (reference sequence). V lost 3 bases, J lost 2 bases, and 3 bases stayed unmatched. The CDR3 extends over 14 amino acids.

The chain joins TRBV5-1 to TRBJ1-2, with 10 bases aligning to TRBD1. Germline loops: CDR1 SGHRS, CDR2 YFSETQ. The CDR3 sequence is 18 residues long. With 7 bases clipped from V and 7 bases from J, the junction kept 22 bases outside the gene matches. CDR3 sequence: CASSQGETRDRGRPGYTF. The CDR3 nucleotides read TGCGCCAGCTCCCAGGGGGAGACAAGGGACAGGGGTCGACCTGGCTACACCTTC.

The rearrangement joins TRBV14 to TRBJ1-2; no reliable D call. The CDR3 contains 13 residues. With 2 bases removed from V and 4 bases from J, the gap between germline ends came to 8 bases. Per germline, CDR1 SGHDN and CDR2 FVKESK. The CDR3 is CASSQQAAYGYTF. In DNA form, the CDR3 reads TGTGCCAGCAGCCAACAAGCGGCCTATGGCTACACCTTC.

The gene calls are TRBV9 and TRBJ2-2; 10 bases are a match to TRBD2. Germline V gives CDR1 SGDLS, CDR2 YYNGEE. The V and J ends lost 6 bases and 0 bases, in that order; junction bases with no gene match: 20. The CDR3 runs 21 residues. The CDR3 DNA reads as TGTGCCAGCAAAGACCAAAGTAGTGAACTAGCGGGAACTTCGAACACCGGGGAGCTGTTTTTT. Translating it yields CASKDQSSELAGTSNTGELFF.

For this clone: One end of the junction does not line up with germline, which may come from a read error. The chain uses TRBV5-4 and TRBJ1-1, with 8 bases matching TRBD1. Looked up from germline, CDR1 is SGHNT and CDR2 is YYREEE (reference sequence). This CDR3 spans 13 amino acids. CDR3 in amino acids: CASSQGAGQLVPF. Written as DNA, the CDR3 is TGTGCCAGCAGCCAGGGGGCGGGACAACTTGTCCCTTTT.

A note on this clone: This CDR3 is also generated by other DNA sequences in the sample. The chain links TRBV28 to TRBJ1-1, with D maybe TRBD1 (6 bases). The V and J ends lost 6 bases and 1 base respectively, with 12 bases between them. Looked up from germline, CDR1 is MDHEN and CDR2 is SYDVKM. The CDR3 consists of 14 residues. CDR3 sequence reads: CASSPGGGNTEAFF. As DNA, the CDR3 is TGTGCCAGCAGCCCTGGGGGCGGGAACACTGAAGCTTTCTTT.

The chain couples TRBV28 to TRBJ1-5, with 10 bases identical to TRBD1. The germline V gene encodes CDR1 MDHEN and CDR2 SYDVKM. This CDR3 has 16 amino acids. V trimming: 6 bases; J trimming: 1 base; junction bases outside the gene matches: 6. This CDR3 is CASRSRTGGSNQPQHF. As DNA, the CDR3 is TGTGCCAGCAGAAGTAGGACAGGGGGAAGCAATCAGCCCCAGCATTTT.

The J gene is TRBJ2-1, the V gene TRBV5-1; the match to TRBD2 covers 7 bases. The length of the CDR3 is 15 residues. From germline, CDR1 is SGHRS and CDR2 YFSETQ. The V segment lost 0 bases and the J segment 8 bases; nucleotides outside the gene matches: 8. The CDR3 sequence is CASSLASGQGDEQFF. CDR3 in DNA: TGCGCCAGCAGCTTGGCTAGCGGCCAGGGCGATGAGCAGTTCTTC.

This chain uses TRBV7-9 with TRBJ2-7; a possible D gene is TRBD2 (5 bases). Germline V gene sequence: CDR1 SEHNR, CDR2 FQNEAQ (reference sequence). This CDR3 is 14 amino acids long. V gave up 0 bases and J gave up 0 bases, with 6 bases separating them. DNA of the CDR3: TGTGCCAGCAGCTTAGCTGGGAGCTCCTACGAGCAGTACTTC. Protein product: CASSLAGSSYEQYF. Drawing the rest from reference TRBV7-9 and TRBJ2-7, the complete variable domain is DTGVSQNPRHKITKRGQNVTFRCDPISEHNRLYWYRQTLGQGPEFLTYFQNEAQLEKSRLLSDRFSAERPKGSFSTLEIQRTEQGDSAMYLCASSLAGSSYEQYFGPGTRLTVT.

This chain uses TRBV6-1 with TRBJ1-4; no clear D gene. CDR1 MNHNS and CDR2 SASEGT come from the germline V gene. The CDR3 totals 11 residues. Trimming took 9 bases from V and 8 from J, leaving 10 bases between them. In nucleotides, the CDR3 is TGTGCCAGTTGGAGGGCCGAAAAACTGTTTTTT. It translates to CASWRAEKLFF.